This T cell receptor (beta chain) was found in a study of HIV-infected children after antiretroviral therapy interruption. Study-level findings and limits: Shared-triplet CDR3 clusters increased after treatment interruption in three patients, significant only when one outlier was excluded.

This CDR3 contains 15 residues. From germline, CDR1 is MGHRA and CDR2 YSYEKL. The V gene lost 1 base and the J gene lost 5 bases, with 11 bases spanning the gap. This clonotype was counted many times. Its cognate antigen is unknown. A 3' RACE protocol on RNA, with unique molecular identifiers, produced the TCR library. One entry per CDR3 protein, called by TCRdb with MiXCR from the 3' RACE reads. The sample gives about 7,300 distinct CDR3 sequences, 16% of which show up once; roughly an eighth is in the top ten. Regarding treatment: PENTA 11 planned treatment interruption arm or continuous ART arm. V is TRBV4-1 and J is TRBJ2-2; D unclear. Sequenced material: CD45RO+ CD8+ T cells from PBMCs, pooled from several time points, taken from a donor given antiretroviral therapy, either interrupted or continuous. The subset here: memory CD8+ CD45RO+ CD45RA- T cells. The clonotype originates from a pool of human donors with HIV. CDR3 region: CASSQAEFQTGELFF. For the CDR3, the DNA is TGCGCCAGCAGCCAAGCAGAGTTCCAAACCGGGGAGCTGTTTTTT.